This T cell receptor beta chain was found in a study of blood T cells in healthy people across ages. The CDR3 runs to 15 residues. The V and J ends lost 7 bases and 6 bases, in that order; junction bases with no gene match: 13. Next came a second PCR, run for about 7 to 11 cycles, which used a sample-barcoded 5' primer along with a J-beta primer mix. TCRdb used MiXCR to reprocess the 5' RACE reads, holding one entry per CDR3 protein. The repertoire includes about 1,400,000 distinct CDR3 sequences, 42% of them detected once, and 7.9% sits in the top ten. This sequence originates from a woman under 30 in good health. This chain uses TRBV12-3 or TRBV12-4 with TRBJ2-7; 9 positions match TRBD1. Material for sequencing was blood. CDR3 DNA: TGTGCCAGCAAACGAACAGGGGGCGCTTCCCCCGAGCAGTACTTC. This sequence encodes CASKRTGGASPEQYF.